Reported below is one T cell receptor (beta chain). Its antigen remains unidentified. Generated by immunoSEQ multiplex PCR, the TCRdb table keeps only in-frame clones and is missing some. The sample consists of roughly 120,000 clones, 80% to 85% of them appearing once. Germline V gives CDR1 LGHNA, CDR2 YSLEER. The CDR3 totals 16 residues. V was trimmed by 0 bases and J by 10 bases, leaving 16 bases between them. The sample comes from a study of T cell responses to AZD1222 COVID-19 vaccine. Findings and caveats of the study: Reportedly, close to half of spike-specific TCRs are directed against unmutated variant regions. Donors were largely white British and mainly female; clonal diversity was possibly underestimated.

This clonotype was obtained from an adult in good health. The specimen was peripheral blood, collected on day 0 of AZD1222 vaccination. The genes are TRBV4-3 and TRBJ1-6, with D perhaps matching TRBD1 (6 bases). The CDR3 DNA follows: TGCGCCAGCAGCCAAGAACCACAGGGACGCAGGTCACCCCTCCACTTT. Its translation: CASSQEPQGRRSPLHF.